One and the same sample provided the 18 T cell receptor beta chains below, sequenced in a study of technical replicates of blood from several donors. Data came from immunoSEQ multiplex PCR; TCRdb stores just in-frame clones and leaves some out. This table has around 65,000 clones, 80% to 90% appearing once. Source material: PBMCs. The receptors were sampled from a human donor in good health. Some clones in this sample may be carry-over from other donors' samples.

This clone was counted a few times. The chain recombines TRBV7-2 with TRBJ2-7, with D possibly TRBD1 on 6 matching bases. V was clipped by 6 bases and J by 2 bases, with 20 bases between them. Germline V CDR1 and CDR2: SGHTA, FQGNSA. The CDR3 is made up of 16 amino acids. The CDR3 sequence: CASRHIRSDRAYEQYF. Here the CDR3 DNA reads TGTGCCAGCAGACACATAAGGTCGGACAGAGCCTACGAGCAGTACTTC.

The rearrangement uses TRBV5-8 and TRBJ2-5, with D tentatively TRBD1 (6 bases). The CDR3 totals 16 residues. Trimming left V 6 bases short and J 5 bases short, with 23 bases between. Germline CDR1 reads SGHTS; CDR2 reads YDEGEE. The CDR3 here is CASTLPGEQGRETQYF. In DNA, the CDR3 is TGTGCCAGCACCCTGCCCGGAGAACAGGGTAGGGAGACCCAGTACTTC.

This chain connects TRBV7-6 to TRBJ2-7, with 13 positions matching TRBD2. Trimming cost V 1 base and J 4 bases; bases outside gene matches: 19. Germline V lookup: CDR1 SGHVS, CDR2 FNYEAQ. This CDR3 contains 21 residues. DNA of the CDR3: TGTGCCAGCAGCTTAGAACCAGCCAGACAGGCTTGGACTAGCGGGAGTTACGAGCAGTACTTC. It codes for CASSLEPARQAWTSGSYEQYF.

This chain's CDR3 is CATSRQGAEAFF. The CDR3 DNA is TGTGCCACCAGCAGACAGGGCGCTGAAGCTTTCTTT. This chain connects TRBV15 to TRBJ1-1, with D perhaps TRBD1 (5 bases). V was clipped by 2 bases and J by 6 bases, with 7 bases between them. This CDR3 comprises 12 residues. Germline V gives CDR1 LNHNV, CDR2 YYDKDF (reference sequence).

The rearrangement links TRBV11-2 to TRBJ2-2; 10 bases line up with TRBD2. With 3 bases clipped from V and 2 bases from J, the junction kept 9 bases outside the gene matches. In germline, CDR1 is SGHAT, CDR2 FQNNGV. This CDR3 comprises 18 residues. This CDR3 is CASSFYVGLAVNTGELFF. The CDR3, as DNA: TGTGCCAGCAGCTTCTACGTCGGACTAGCGGTTAACACCGGGGAGCTGTTTTTT.

This chain links TRBV19 with TRBJ2-6; 7 nucleotides agree with TRBD2. The CDR3 spans 14 residues. V dropped 5 bases and J dropped 2; count of bases not matched to a gene: 0. Per the germline V gene, CDR1 is LNHDA and CDR2 is SQIVND (reference sequence). This CDR3 is CASSAGAGANVLTF. For the CDR3, the DNA is TGTGCCAGTAGTGCGGGGGCTGGGGCCAACGTCCTGACTTTC.

The V gene is TRBV7-6, the J gene TRBJ2-7; D is uncertain. This CDR3 contains 12 residues. CDR1 and CDR2 (germline): SGHVS, FNYEAQ. Trimming cost V 2 bases and J 7 bases, with 9 bases left between them. The CDR3: CASSLNGWEQYF. The CDR3 DNA is TGTGCCAGCAGCTTAAACGGGTGGGAGCAGTACTTC.

The chain joins TRBV7-2 to TRBJ2-7; no definite D call. CDR1 and CDR2 (germline): SGHTA, FQGNSA. Trimming left V 2 bases short and J 4 bases short, with 12 bases between. This CDR3 is built from 14 residues. CDR3 coding DNA: TGTGCCAGCAGCTTAATATCCGATAGTTACGAGCAGTACTTC. It specifies CASSLISDSYEQYF.

This clone was seen a single time. The genes are TRBV27 and TRBJ1-1, with D perhaps matching TRBD1 (6 bases). The CDR3 totals 15 residues. The V end lost 5 bases, the J end lost 1 base, and 14 bases lay between the germline ends. Germline V gene data show CDR1 as MNHEY and CDR2 as SMNVEV (reference sequence). The CDR3 DNA is TGTGCCAGCAGTACCGGACAGTTTTGGAACACTGAAGCTTTCTTT. Protein product: CASSTGQFWNTEAFF.

This sequence joins TRBV6-5 and TRBJ1-1; D uncertain. The CDR3 is 14 amino acids. V lost 5 bases to trimming and J lost 5 bases, with 15 bases between them. Germline CDR1 reads MNHEY; CDR2 reads SVGAGI. CDR3 amino acids: CASSPGTARTEAFF. The CDR3 nucleotides are TGTGCCAGCAGTCCTGGAACAGCTCGAACTGAAGCTTTCTTT.

The rearrangement links TRBV12-5 to TRBJ2-7; 7 bases line up with TRBD2. The V gene end was trimmed by 4 bases and the J gene end by 0 bases; junction bases not matched to a gene: 9. Germline CDR1 reads LGHNT; CDR2 reads FRNRAP. The CDR3 consists of 16 residues. The CDR3 DNA reads TGTGCTAGTGGTTGGGGGAGGGGCGGGAGCTCCTACGAGCAGTACTTC. Translating gives CASGWGRGGSSYEQYF.

V usage is TRBV7-3 and J usage is TRBJ2-1; 7 bases are a match to TRBD2. The CDR3 spans 16 residues. With 4 bases clipped from V and 6 bases from J, the junction kept 12 bases outside the gene matches. The germline gives CDR1 SGHTA, CDR2 FQGTGA. CDR3 in DNA: TGTGCCAGCAGCTCGAATGGCGGGAGCCGCCTCAATGAGCAGTTCTTC. It encodes CASSSNGGSRLNEQFF.

CDR3 DNA: TGTGCCAGCAGTGAGTCGATTGAGACAGGGTTGGATGGCTACACCTTC. Translated, it gives CASSESIETGLDGYTF. J is TRBJ1-2 and V is TRBV6-4; 7 bases are shared with TRBD1. The CDR3 runs to 16 residues. The trim removed 3 bases at V and 6 bases at J, leaving 13 bases unmatched. The germline V gene encodes CDR1 MRHNA and CDR2 SNTAGT.

The CDR3 DNA reads TGTGCCAGCAGCCCCCTCCTCGTTGCAGATACGCAGTATTTT. It yields the protein CASSPLLVADTQYF. This chain connects TRBV9 to TRBJ2-3; D is unresolved. Trimming cost V 4 bases and J 4 bases, with 13 bases left between them. The CDR3 runs to 14 residues. Germline lookup yields CDR1 SGDLS and CDR2 YYNGEE.

The chain joins TRBV5-5 to TRBJ1-1; D might be TRBD1 (6 bases). Germline-derived CDR1 and CDR2 are SGHKS and YYEKEE (reference sequence). The CDR3 runs 14 residues. The V gene lost 1 base and the J gene lost 5 bases, with 12 bases spanning the gap. CDR3 sequence reads: CASSLSGDLTEAFF. The CDR3 DNA follows: TGTGCCAGCAGCTTGTCAGGGGATCTGACTGAAGCTTTCTTT.

CDR3 DNA sequence: TGTGCCAGCTCACCGAACCTACTAGCGAGCACCGGGGAGCTGTTTTTT. The encoded protein is CASSPNLLASTGELFF. This rearrangement joins TRBV18 to TRBJ2-2, with 7 bases identical to TRBD2. The CDR3 sequence is 16 residues long. CDR1 KGHSH and CDR2 LQKENI come from the germline V gene. Losses at the gene ends were 3 bases for V and 4 bases for J; bases not matched to a gene: 8.

V and J are TRBV15 and TRBJ1-2; D ambiguous. Deletions cut 0 bases from V and 9 bases from J, with 11 bases between. The CDR3 runs to 13 residues. Looked up from germline, CDR1 is LNHNV and CDR2 is YYDKDF (reference sequence). The CDR3 is CATSRDPEESYTF. The CDR3 DNA follows: TGTGCCACCAGCAGAGATCCGGAGGAAAGCTACACCTTC.

The chain recombines TRBV6-5 with TRBJ1-3; D gene unclear. Trimming shortened V by 0 bases and J by 4 bases, and 7 bases separated the two germline ends. CDR3 length: 14 amino acids. Germline CDR1 MNHEY, CDR2 SVGAGI. CDR3 region: CASSYSSNGNTIYF. As DNA, the CDR3 is TGTGCCAGCAGTTACTCGAGTAACGGAAACACCATATATTTT.